The 31 T cell receptor beta chains reported below all come from one sample, sequenced in a study of blood T cell repertoires in COVID-19. Profiled with immunoSEQ multiplex PCR; TCRdb holds only in-frame clones, not every one. The sample yields about 200,000 clones, around 86% seen once. The sample comprised peripheral blood. The receptors were sampled from a man aged 30 to 39 who had recovered from COVID-19.

A few counts support this clone. The chain has TRBV11-2 and TRBJ2-2; 8 bases map to TRBD2. CDR3 length equals 16 residues. V trimming: 1 base; J trimming: 0 bases; junction bases outside the gene matches: 1. CDR1 SGHAT and CDR2 FQNNGV come from the germline V gene. This CDR3 reads CASSLGGGPNTGELFF. The CDR3 DNA is TGTGCCAGCAGCTTAGGCGGGGGGCCGAACACCGGGGAGCTGTTTTTT.

At least ten counts were recorded for this clone. The V and J genes are TRBV9 and TRBJ2-2; D is undetermined. V lost 4 bases and J lost 5, with 15 bases in between. CDR1 and CDR2 (germline): SGDLS, YYNGEE. This CDR3 has 15 amino acids. DNA for the CDR3: TGTGCCAGCAGCCCTGTGGGCAGTGGAACCGGGGAGCTGTTTTTT. Its protein is CASSPVGSGTGELFF.

This chain connects TRBV9 to TRBJ2-5, with 9 bases fitting TRBD2. This CDR3 region has 15 residues. Germline trimming cut 3 bases from V and 2 bases from J; bases unmatched to any gene: 5. The germline CDR1 and CDR2 sequences are SGDLS and YYNGEE. CDR3 amino acids: CASSGGTSTQETQYF. The CDR3 DNA follows: TGTGCCAGCAGCGGCGGGACTAGCACACAAGAGACCCAGTACTTC.

As to this clone: The sample has other DNA sequences that encode this CDR3 too. The V call is TRBV5-1, the J call TRBJ2-6; 10 nucleotides match TRBD1. Trimming took 3 bases from V and 4 from J; bases not matched to a gene: 4. CDR1 and CDR2 (germline): SGHRS, YFSETQ. The CDR3 is 16 residues long. Written as DNA, the CDR3 is TGCGCCAGCAGCTGGACAGGGGGAGGGGGGGCCAACGTCCTGACTTTC. Amino acid sequence: CASSWTGGGGANVLTF.

The chain carries TRBV19 and TRBJ1-1, with D maybe TRBD1 (5 bases). Looked up from germline, CDR1 is LNHDA and CDR2 is SQIVND (reference sequence). There are 16 residues in the CDR3. Trimming pared 6 bases from V and 0 bases from J, leaving 17 bases between. The CDR3 is CASRPGQGRLNTEAFF. The CDR3 coding sequence is TGTGCCAGTAGGCCCGGGCAGGGCAGGTTGAACACTGAAGCTTTCTTT.

This chain uses TRBV6-2 or TRBV6-3 with TRBJ1-5; D gene unclear. The CDR3 is 13 residues long. Germline V gene data show CDR1 as MNHEY and CDR2 as SVGEGT. V was clipped by 4 bases and J by 6 bases, with 10 bases between them. The CDR3 bases are TGTGCCAGCAGTTGGAACCCGGGTCAGCCCCAGCATTTT. Its translation: CASSWNPGQPQHF.

This chain uses TRBV19 with TRBJ1-3; D uncertain. V dropped 8 bases and J dropped 4 bases, with 24 bases sitting between them. Looked up from germline, CDR1 is LNHDA and CDR2 is SQIVND (reference sequence). The CDR3 runs 17 residues. CDR3 loop: CASVDNRGHAAGNTIYF. Here the CDR3 DNA reads TGTGCCAGTGTAGACAACAGAGGGCACGCGGCGGGAAACACCATATATTTT.

The chain has TRBV11-2 and TRBJ2-5, with 9 bases matching TRBD2. This CDR3 region has 16 residues. V was pared by 5 bases and J by 5 bases, with 12 bases of the junction left unmatched. Germline V gene lookup returns CDR1 SGHAT and CDR2 FQNNGV. In nucleotides, the CDR3 is TGTGCCAGCAGCCCCCTTAGGGGCGGGGGGGCGGAGACCCAGTACTTC. It is translated as CASSPLRGGGAETQYF.

This clone was seen just once. The chain joins TRBV11-3 to TRBJ2-7; TRBD1 agrees at 12 bases. Trimming took 5 bases from V and 7 from J; bases not matched to a gene: 9. CDR3 length: 15 residues. Per germline, CDR1 SGHNT and CDR2 YENEEA. Here the CDR3 reads CASSPPGQGAREQYF. The CDR3 bases are TGTGCCAGCAGCCCACCGGGACAGGGGGCGCGTGAGCAGTACTTC.

The V gene is TRBV5-4, the J gene TRBJ2-3, with TRBD2 matching over 8 bases. Trimming at V came to 7 bases and at J to 4 bases, leaving 11 bases not matched to a gene. The V gene's germline CDR1 is SGHNT and CDR2 YYREEE (reference sequence). This CDR3 is 15 amino acids long. CDR3 coding DNA: TGTGCCAGCCTGCCTGACGGGGGGGCTGCAGATACGCAGTATTTT. Translated, it gives CASLPDGGAADTQYF.

The rearrangement uses TRBV7-2 and TRBJ1-4; TRBD1 might be the D (6 bases). The CDR3 is 15 residues long. Germline CDR1 and CDR2: SGHTA and FQGNSA. V was cut by 5 bases and J by 4 bases, with 14 bases left in between. The chain's CDR3 is CASSPAGQLNEKLFF. The CDR3, as DNA: TGTGCCAGCAGCCCCGCTGGACAGCTTAATGAAAAACTGTTTTTT.

This rearrangement joins TRBV6-7 to TRBJ1-2; D unresolved. TRBV6-7 is marked as an open reading frame, function uncertain. This CDR3 is 15 amino acids long. V lost 8 bases and J lost 4, with 20 bases in between. The CDR3 DNA reads TGTGCCAGCCCCTCGTCGGCAGGAAACCCCTATGGCTACACCTTC. It encodes CASPSSAGNPYGYTF.

A word on this clone: Mismatch with germline at one junction end may stem from a read error. In DNA, the CDR3 is TGTGCCAGCAGTGTATCGACAGGGGTTCCTAATGAAAAACTGTTTTTT. It specifies CASSVSTGVPNEKLFF. The rearrangement joins TRBV27 to TRBJ1-4, with 8 bases that match TRBD1. Per germline, CDR1 MNHEY and CDR2 SMNVEV (reference sequence). CDR3 size: 16 residues.

The V call is TRBV7-9, the J call TRBJ2-1; TRBD2 matches at 12 bases. The CDR3 has 16 amino acids. The V gene's germline CDR1 is SEHNR and CDR2 FQNEAQ (reference sequence). The trim removed 5 bases at V and 0 bases at J, leaving 2 bases unmatched. The chain's CDR3 is CASSKTSGGSYNEQFF. The CDR3 nucleotides are TGTGCCAGCAGCAAGACTAGCGGGGGCTCCTACAATGAGCAGTTCTTC.

This chain uses TRBV4-1 with TRBJ1-1, with D hard to call. This CDR3 is built from 13 residues. The germline CDR1 and CDR2 sequences are MGHRA and YSYEKL. Trimming took 1 base from V and 4 from J, leaving 7 bases between them. The CDR3 region is CASSQGSGTEAFF. The CDR3 nucleotides read TGCGCCAGCAGCCAAGGGTCCGGCACTGAAGCTTTCTTT.

This sequence joins TRBV19 and TRBJ2-1, with 7 bases fitting TRBD2. From germline, CDR1 is LNHDA and CDR2 SQIVND (reference sequence). CDR3 size: 15 residues. V was clipped by 5 bases and J by 2 bases; unmatched bases: 6. The CDR3 nucleotides read TGTGCCAGTAGTTTAGGACTAGGTACCTACAATGAGCAGTTCTTC. Protein sequence: CASSLGLGTYNEQFF. Full variable domain (outside the CDR3, taken from reference TRBV19 and TRBJ2-1): DGGITQSPKYLFRKEGQNVTLSCEQNLNHDAMYWYRQDPGQGLRLIYYSQIVNDFQKGDIAEGYSVSREKKESFPLTVTSAQKNPTAFYLCASSLGLGTYNEQFFGPGTRLTVL.

The chain combines TRBV19 with TRBJ2-7; D may be TRBD2 (5 bases). Trimming removed 0 bases from V and 2 bases from J, with 11 bases in between. CDR1 LNHDA and CDR2 SQIVND come from the germline V gene (reference sequence). This CDR3 comprises 15 residues. The CDR3 reads CASSIDRGYPYEQYF. The CDR3 DNA reads as TGTGCCAGTAGTATAGATCGAGGGTACCCCTACGAGCAGTACTTC.

This chain uses TRBV6-2 or TRBV6-3 with TRBJ1-1; 7 positions match TRBD1. The J segment lost 4 bases and the V segment lost 4 bases, leaving 12 bases of the junction unmatched. The germline V gene has CDR1 MNHEY and CDR2 SVGEGT. This CDR3 is built from 16 residues. CDR3 loop: CASSSRPTGSGTEAFF. The CDR3 nucleotides are TGTGCCAGCAGTTCCCGCCCGACAGGGTCGGGCACTGAAGCTTTCTTT.

In this sample, this clone turned up once. This chain links TRBV9 with TRBJ2-5; TRBD2 aligns across 12 bases. J was trimmed by 9 bases and V by 2 bases; bases with no gene match: 8. From germline, CDR1 is SGDLS and CDR2 YYNGEE. The CDR3 consists of 15 residues. The CDR3 DNA reads TGTGCCAGCAGCGTCTCTAGCGGGGGGGCATTTCCCCAGTACTTC. This encodes CASSVSSGGAFPQYF.

The chain carries TRBV18 and TRBJ2-3; 14 positions agree with TRBD2. V was clipped by 2 bases and J by 1 base; unmatched bases: 5. This CDR3 spans 18 amino acids. Germline CDR1 KGHSH, CDR2 LQKENI. CDR3 nucleotides: TGTGCCAGCTCACCATGGACTAGCGGGGGGCCGCGCACAGATACGCAGTATTTT. Translated, it gives CASSPWTSGGPRTDTQYF.

DNA of the CDR3: TGTGCCAGCGGATTTACAGGGGGACAAGAGACCCAGTACTTC. Protein sequence: CASGFTGGQETQYF. J is TRBJ2-5 and V is TRBV7-9; 8 bases fit TRBD1. Germline CDR1 and CDR2: SEHNR and FQNEAQ (reference sequence). The CDR3 is 14 residues long. Trimming removed 8 bases from V and 2 bases from J; junction bases left unmatched: 7.

The chain employs TRBV18 and TRBJ1-4; D is ambiguous. The CDR3 loop spans 14 amino acids. The germline V gene has CDR1 KGHSH and CDR2 LQKENI. Trimming took 2 bases from V and 0 from J, leaving 4 bases between them. The CDR3 protein is CASSPESTNEKLFF. The CDR3 bases are TGTGCCAGCTCACCAGAGTCAACTAATGAAAAACTGTTTTTT.

The gene calls are TRBV6-5 and TRBJ1-1; 10 bases line up with TRBD1. Germline CDR1 MNHEY, CDR2 SVGAGI. The CDR3 has 15 amino acids. J was trimmed by 5 bases and V by 4 bases; bases with no gene match: 7. The CDR3 DNA follows: TGTGCCAGCAGTTTCACCGGGACAGGGGTTACTGAAGCTTTCTTT. Translating it yields CASSFTGTGVTEAFF.

In this sample, this clone turned up once. The chain joins TRBV10-3 to TRBJ1-2; 8 nucleotides agree with TRBD1. J was trimmed by 8 bases and V by 4 bases; bases with no gene match: 12. The germline V gene has CDR1 ENHRY and CDR2 SYGVKD. The CDR3 is made up of 15 amino acids. CDR3 DNA: TGTGCCATCAGTGGGGCCCCTGGACAGGGTTACGGCTACACCTTC. Protein product: CAISGAPGQGYGYTF.

As concerns this clone: The same CDR3 can be traced to other DNA sequences in this sample. This rearrangement joins TRBV12-3 or TRBV12-4 to TRBJ2-7; the D is unclear. The CDR3 totals 11 residues. The ends were cut back, 5 bases at V and 3 bases at J, with 5 bases in the middle. The CDR3 loop is CASSPGYEQYF. DNA of the CDR3: TGTGCCAGCAGTCCCGGCTACGAGCAGTACTTC.

The rearrangement joins TRBV5-1 to TRBJ2-2; 8 bases map to TRBD1. The V gene end was trimmed by 1 base and the J gene end by 0 bases; junction bases not matched to a gene: 2. This CDR3 is 16 amino acids long. The germline CDR1 and CDR2 sequences are SGHRS and YFSETQ. The CDR3 reads CASSLTGGTNTGELFF. The CDR3 coding sequence is TGCGCCAGCAGCTTGACAGGGGGGACGAACACCGGGGAGCTGTTTTTT.

The V and J genes are TRBV6-1 and TRBJ1-5, with a tentative D call TRBD1 (5 bases). The CDR3 runs 17 residues. V lost 2 bases and J lost 4, with 18 bases in between. Per germline, CDR1 MNHNS and CDR2 SASEGT. The CDR3: CASSELKGDKGNQPQHF. CDR3 sequence (DNA): TGTGCCAGCAGTGAACTAAAAGGGGATAAAGGAAATCAGCCCCAGCATTTT.

The chain combines TRBV5-1 with TRBJ2-5, with D possibly matching TRBD1 (6 bases). Trimming removed 4 bases at V and 7 bases at J, with 17 bases between. This CDR3 region has 14 residues. Germline V gene lookup returns CDR1 SGHRS and CDR2 YFSETQ. The CDR3, as DNA: TGCGCCAGCAGCCAGCAGGGGCTGGCAGGGACCCAGTACTTC. It specifies CASSQQGLAGTQYF.

The table lists this clone with a few counts. CDR3 sequence: CASSLAMGQGAYNYGYTF. The CDR3 DNA reads as TGTGCCAGCAGCTTGGCCATGGGACAGGGGGCCTATAACTATGGCTACACCTTC. J is TRBJ1-2 and V is TRBV5-6, with 12 bases aligning to TRBD1. From germline, CDR1 is SGHDT and CDR2 YYEEEE. V shed 0 bases, J shed 1 base, and the junction held 7 bases outside the gene matches. The CDR3 is 18 amino acids.

This chain links TRBV6-6 with TRBJ1-3; D may be TRBD1 (5 bases). V was shortened by 6 bases and J by 0 bases, with 15 bases between the two germline ends. Germline-derived CDR1 and CDR2 are MNHNY and SVGAGI (reference sequence). The CDR3 sequence is 16 residues long. CDR3 sequence (DNA): TGTGCCAGCAGGGGGCCGGCGGACTACTCTGGAAACACCATATATTTT. Translating it yields CASRGPADYSGNTIYF.

The chain is built from TRBV7-2 and TRBJ1-2, with 9 bases matching TRBD1. V gave up 11 bases and J gave up 8 bases; unmatched junction bases: 15. Germline values: CDR1 SGHTA, CDR2 FQGNSA. This CDR3 is 14 amino acids long. The CDR3 nucleotides read TGTGCCCCCGGAGGACAGGGGCCCTATCAAGGCTACACCTTC. Translated, it gives CAPGGQGPYQGYTF. The complete variable domain, with remaining parts taken from reference TRBV7-2 and TRBJ1-2, reads GAGVSQSPSNKVTEKGKDVELRCDPISGHTALYWYRQSLGQGLEFLIYFQGNSAPDKSGLPSDRFSAERTGGSVSTLTIQRTQQEDSAVYLCAPGGQGPYQGYTFGSGTRLTVV.